One and the same sample provided the 31 T cell receptor beta chains below, sequenced in a study of response to subunit inactivated influenza vaccine. TCRdb reanalysed the RT-PCR reads using MiXCR and keeps one entry per CDR3 protein. The sample holds 500,000 to 650,000 distinct CDR3 sequences, around 8% seen once. The specimen was PBMCs from blood, collected around 2 years after vaccination. The source is a man between 50 and 75 years old who received an inactivated influenza vaccine.

This clonotype turned up a few times. The rearrangement links TRBV29-1 to TRBJ2-1; the D call may be TRBD1 or TRBD2 (5 bases each). The V gene lost 3 bases and the J gene lost 6 bases, with 9 bases spanning the gap. The CDR3 spans 12 residues. Germline values: CDR1 SQVTM, CDR2 ANQGSEA. The CDR3, as DNA: TGCAGCGTTGAGAGGGACGCCAATGAGCAGTTCTTC. Amino acid sequence: CSVERDANEQFF.

The chain has TRBV4-3 and TRBJ2-6, with D possibly called TRBD1 or TRBD2 (5 bases each). V lost 0 bases and J 4 bases, leaving 13 bases between the germline ends. The CDR3 has 17 amino acids. Germline CDR1 and CDR2: LGHNA and YSLEER. The CDR3 DNA reads as TGCGCCAGCAGCCAAGAGATGAGGGGTTCAGGGGCCAACGTCCTGACTTTC. Encoded protein: CASSQEMRGSGANVLTF.

This chain uses TRBV29-1 with TRBJ2-3; TRBD1 agrees at 9 bases. CDR3 length: 14 residues. Germline-derived CDR1 and CDR2 are SQVTM and ANQGSEA. The ends lost 4 bases at V and 3 bases at J; junction bases unmatched: 5. The chain's CDR3 is CSVGVDRGTDTQYF. In DNA form, the CDR3 reads TGCAGCGTTGGAGTAGACAGGGGGACAGATACGCAGTATTTT.

This clonotype was counted at least ten times. This chain links TRBV4-2 with TRBJ1-2; 7 nucleotides line up with TRBD1. After removal of 0 bases from V and 3 bases from J, the junction contained 1 base not matched to a gene. CDR3 size: 14 residues. Germline V gene sequence: CDR1 LGHNA, CDR2 YNFKEQ. CDR3 sequence (DNA): TGTGCCAGCAGCCAAGATGGGACAGACTATGGCTACACCTTC. Translated: CASSQDGTDYGYTF.

This clonotype was recorded once. The chain has TRBV4-2 and TRBJ2-1; D not resolved. CDR1 is LGHNA, CDR2 YNFKEQ, per germline. Deletions cut 4 bases from V and 6 bases from J, with 13 bases between. The CDR3 sequence is 14 residues long. The CDR3 reads CASSLGHGCNEQFF. The CDR3 DNA is TGTGCCAGCAGCCTCGGGCACGGCTGCAATGAGCAGTTCTTC.

The J gene is TRBJ1-5, the V gene TRBV20-1, with D possibly TRBD1 on 5 matching bases. The V end lost 6 bases, the J end lost 1 base, and 7 bases lay between the germline ends. The CDR3 runs to 12 residues. CDR1 DFQATT and CDR2 SNEGSKA come from the germline V gene (reference sequence). CDR3 DNA sequence: TGCAGTGCAAGACAGAGCAATCAGCCCCAGCATTTT. The encoded protein is CSARQSNQPQHF.

The V and J genes are TRBV7-9 and TRBJ2-5; unclear D gene. V shed 5 bases and J shed 6 bases, with 13 bases lying between them. Germline assignment: CDR1 SEHNR and CDR2 FQNEAQ (reference sequence). The CDR3 loop spans 13 amino acids. The CDR3 DNA reads TGTGCCAGCAGCCCGTCCTCCCGGCAGACCCAGTACTTC. Residues: CASSPSSRQTQYF.

The chain links TRBV18 to TRBJ1-5; the D is unclear. The CDR3 sequence is 14 residues long. The V gene lost 3 bases and the J gene lost 5 bases, with 11 bases spanning the gap. Germline V lookup: CDR1 KGHSH, CDR2 LQKENI. CDR3 in amino acids: CASSPSGGDQPQHF. In nucleotides, the CDR3 is TGTGCCAGCTCACCCTCCGGAGGAGATCAGCCCCAGCATTTT.

This clonotype was recorded many times. The chain joins TRBV7-2 to TRBJ2-1, with 10 nucleotides matching TRBD2. V trimming: 1 base; J trimming: 3 bases; junction bases outside the gene matches: 3. The CDR3 consists of 16 residues. In germline, CDR1 is SGHTA, CDR2 FQGNSA. In DNA form, the CDR3 reads TGTGCCAGCAGCTTAGTTTGGACTAGCGGCTACAATGAGCAGTTCTTC. This translates into CASSLVWTSGYNEQFF.

This clonotype was counted only a few times. The V and J genes are TRBV6-6 and TRBJ1-2; D possibly corresponds to TRBD1 (6 bases). V dropped 5 bases and J dropped 7 bases, with 14 bases sitting between them. Germline CDR1 is MNHNY and CDR2 is SVGAGI (reference sequence). The CDR3 totals 13 residues. The DNA of the CDR3 is TGTGCCAGCAGTGGCTGGGGGGGCGCTGGCTACACCTTC. Amino acids: CASSGWGGAGYTF.

The V and J genes are TRBV15 and TRBJ2-7, with TRBD1 matching 8 bases. CDR3 length: 14 residues. Germline V gene sequence: CDR1 LNHNV, CDR2 YYDKDF (reference sequence). The V segment lost 2 bases and the J segment 5 bases; nucleotides outside the gene matches: 5. The CDR3 region is CATSRRRGHHEQYF. The CDR3 nucleotides are TGTGCCACCAGCAGACGCAGGGGGCACCACGAGCAGTACTTC.

In this sample, this clonotype turned up a few times. The J gene is TRBJ1-1, the V gene TRBV5-8; D might be TRBD1 (5 bases). The V gene's germline CDR1 is SGHTS and CDR2 YDEGEE. The CDR3 runs to 14 residues. The V end lost 1 base, the J end lost 4 bases, and 11 bases lay between the germline ends. The CDR3 loop is CASSLRDELTEAFF. The CDR3, as DNA: TGTGCCAGCAGCTTGAGGGACGAACTCACTGAAGCTTTCTTT.

This clonotype has a count of ten or more. The rearrangement links TRBV6-1 to TRBJ2-7; 8 bases match TRBD2. Germline V CDR1 and CDR2: MNHNS, SASEGT. The CDR3 has 14 residues. V shed 1 base and J 4 bases; nucleotides not matched to a gene: 3. The CDR3 loop reads CASSEGSGVYEQYF. The CDR3 DNA reads TGTGCCAGCAGTGAAGGTAGCGGGGTTTACGAGCAGTACTTC.

J is TRBJ2-7 and V is TRBV10-1; 8 bases are a match to TRBD2. The junction had 4 bases not matched to a gene; V was cut back by 4 bases and J by 5 bases. Germline V gene lookup returns CDR1 WNHNN and CDR2 SYGVQD (reference sequence). The CDR3 length is 13 residues. The CDR3 is CASSAGLAHEQYF. The DNA of the CDR3 is TGCGCCAGCAGTGCCGGACTAGCCCACGAGCAGTACTTC.

This clonotype has more than one count but fewer than ten. The chain joins TRBV20-1 to TRBJ2-3; D unresolved. CDR1 DFQATT and CDR2 SNEGSKA come from the germline V gene (reference sequence). V gave up 0 bases and J gave up 2 bases, with 15 bases separating them. This CDR3 has 16 amino acids. The CDR3 here is CSARDRSGWNTDTQYF. The CDR3 nucleotides are TGCAGTGCTAGAGATCGGTCTGGCTGGAACACAGATACGCAGTATTTT.

This clonotype has only a few counts. The genes are TRBV10-3 and TRBJ1-1; D gene unclear. Trimming took 4 bases from V and 5 from J, leaving 11 bases between them. From germline, CDR1 is ENHRY and CDR2 SYGVKD. This CDR3 is built from 13 residues. The CDR3 loop reads CAISGVTVTEAFF. CDR3 DNA sequence: TGTGCCATCAGTGGGGTAACAGTTACTGAAGCTTTCTTT.

This clonotype appeared many times. J is TRBJ2-3 and V is TRBV10-3; possibly TRBD1 or TRBD2 for D (5 bases each). This CDR3 contains 14 residues. Germline assignment: CDR1 ENHRY and CDR2 SYGVKD. Trimming removed 5 bases from V and 5 bases from J, with 14 bases in between. CDR3 protein: CAISRDRTGDTQYF. CDR3 DNA sequence: TGTGCCATCAGTCGGGACCGGACGGGAGATACGCAGTATTTT.

This clonotype came up a few times. The chain is built from TRBV7-3 and TRBJ2-5, with D uncertain. The CDR3 spans 13 residues. Germline CDR1 reads SGHTA; CDR2 reads FQGTGA. Trimming removed 5 bases from V and 5 bases from J, with 12 bases in between. CDR3 DNA sequence: TGTGCCAGCAGCCGGGCCCGGTGGGAGACCCAGTACTTC. It translates to CASSRARWETQYF. The whole variable domain, remainder taken from reference TRBV7-3 and TRBJ2-5, is GAGVSQTPSNKVTEKGKYVELRCDPISGHTALYWYRQSLGQGPEFLIYFQGTGAADDSGLPNDRFFAVRPEGSVSTLKIQRTERGDSAVYLCASSRARWETQYFGPGTRLLVL.

This chain links TRBV29-1 with TRBJ2-5; D remains ambiguous. Trimming pared 4 bases from V and 5 bases from J, leaving 5 bases between. The CDR3 length is 10 residues. Germline CDR1 and CDR2: SQVTM and ANQGSEA. CDR3 loop: CSVGWETQYF. The CDR3, as DNA: TGCAGCGTTGGGTGGGAGACCCAGTACTTC. Based on the CDR3 plus reference TRBV29-1 and TRBJ2-5, the full variable domain is SAVISQKPSRDICQRGTSLTIQCQVDSQVTMMFWYRQQPGQSLTLIATANQGSEATYESGFVIDKFPISRPNLTFSTLTVSNMSPEDSSIYLCSVGWETQYFGPGTRLLVL.

The CDR3 DNA follows: TGCAGTGCTCCTCGGGGGAGCGGGGGTCGCGGGGAGACCCAGTACTTC. This gives the protein CSAPRGSGGRGETQYF. The chain links TRBV20-1 to TRBJ2-5, with TRBD2 matching 8 bases. V was clipped by 5 bases and J by 5 bases; unmatched bases: 16. This CDR3 contains 16 residues. Germline CDR1 is DFQATT and CDR2 is SNEGSKA (reference sequence).

This clonotype was found many times. The rearrangement joins TRBV5-1 to TRBJ1-1, with D perhaps TRBD1 (6 bases). V shed 4 bases and J shed 4 bases, with 14 bases lying between them. Germline values: CDR1 SGHRS, CDR2 YFSETQ. CDR3 length: 14 residues. Written as DNA, the CDR3 is TGCGCCAGCAGCCGCGAAGGGGGGACCACTGAAGCTTTCTTT. It yields the protein CASSREGGTTEAFF. Using reference TRBV5-1 and TRBJ1-1 for the parts outside the CDR3, the full variable domain is KAGVTQTPRYLIKTRGQQVTLSCSPISGHRSVSWYQQTPGQGLQFLFEYFSETQRNKGNFPGRFSGRQFSNSRSEMNVSTLELGDSALYLCASSREGGTTEAFFGQGTRLTVV.

This clonotype came up many times. This chain joins TRBV20-1 and TRBJ2-2; no definite D call. V dropped 0 bases and J dropped 1 base, with 9 bases sitting between them. CDR3 length: 15 residues. The germline gives CDR1 DFQATT, CDR2 SNEGSKA (reference sequence). CDR3 coding DNA: TGCAGTGCTAGAGATCCAGCGATGAACACCGGGGAGCTGTTTTTT. This gives the protein CSARDPAMNTGELFF.

This clonotype was found a few times. The chain employs TRBV20-1 and TRBJ2-1; D possibly corresponds to TRBD2 (5 bases). V was trimmed by 2 bases and J by 7 bases, leaving 18 bases between them. The CDR3 is 15 residues long. CDR1 is DFQATT, CDR2 SNEGSKA, per germline (reference sequence). The CDR3 loop is CSARRSGLLGNEQFF. Here the CDR3 DNA reads TGCAGTGCTAGAAGGTCCGGACTTCTAGGGAATGAGCAGTTCTTC.

This clonotype came up a few times. This chain connects TRBV24-1 to TRBJ1-5; 9 bases fit TRBD1. Per the germline V gene, CDR1 is KGHDR and CDR2 is SFDVKD. The CDR3 runs to 17 residues. V was clipped by 9 bases and J by 2 bases; unmatched bases: 13. The CDR3 DNA follows: TGTGCCACCGCGGGGGCACAGGGGGCGCATGGCAATCAGCCCCAGCATTTT. Translated: CATAGAQGAHGNQPQHF.

This clonotype was counted a few times. J is TRBJ2-2 and V is TRBV27, with 7 bases that match TRBD1. The CDR3 runs 14 residues. Germline CDR1 reads MNHEY; CDR2 reads SMNVEV (reference sequence). The V gene end was trimmed by 6 bases and the J gene end by 3 bases; junction bases not matched to a gene: 4. CDR3 bases: TGTGCCAGCAGGCGCGGACAGGACACCGGGGAGCTGTTTTTT. Protein: CASRRGQDTGELFF.

This clonotype was detected ten times or more. The chain employs TRBV28 and TRBJ2-2, with 9 bases aligning to TRBD2. The ends lost 8 bases at V and 4 bases at J; junction bases unmatched: 11. The germline CDR1 and CDR2 sequences are MDHEN and SYDVKM. The CDR3 sequence is 16 residues long. CDR3 in amino acids: CASRTRTSVGTGELFF. For the CDR3, the DNA is TGTGCCAGCCGAACCCGGACTAGCGTCGGCACCGGGGAGCTGTTTTTT.

CDR3 nucleotide sequence: TGCGCCAGCAGCCCGGACAGCCGAAATCAGCCCCATTTT. This gives the protein CASSPDSRNQPHF. The chain couples TRBV5-1 to TRBJ1-5; perhaps TRBD1 as D (6 bases). The germline gives CDR1 SGHRS, CDR2 YFSETQ. Between the trimmed V and J ends, which lost 4 bases and 16 bases, there was a span of 21 bases. CDR3 length: 13 residues.

Ten or more counts support this clonotype. This chain joins TRBV5-1 and TRBJ2-1, with D unresolved. In germline, CDR1 is SGHRS, CDR2 YFSETQ. V lost 0 bases, J lost 8 bases, and 15 bases lay in between. The CDR3 totals 15 residues. For the CDR3, the DNA is TGCGCCAGCAGCTTGGATGCGGCCCCTTTTGATGAGCAGTTCTTC. This gives the protein CASSLDAAPFDEQFF.

This clonotype was detected many times. This CDR3 is CASSLGPYSNQPQHF. As DNA, the CDR3 is TGTGCCAGCAGTCTTGGCCCCTATAGCAATCAGCCCCAGCATTTT. J is TRBJ1-5 and V is TRBV5-6, with no clear D. The CDR3 has 15 amino acids. The V gene's germline CDR1 is SGHDT and CDR2 YYEEEE. V dropped 5 bases and J dropped 0 bases, with 12 bases sitting between them.

This clonotype has a count of ten or more. The rearrangement joins TRBV3-1 to TRBJ1-5; tentative D call: TRBD1 (6 bases). The V end lost 5 bases, the J end lost 0 bases, and 8 bases lay between the germline ends. The germline V gene has CDR1 LGHDT and CDR2 YNNKEL (reference sequence). This CDR3 is 14 amino acids long. CDR3 in amino acids: CASSGGLSNQPQHF. CDR3 coding DNA: TGTGCCAGCAGCGGGGGGCTTAGCAATCAGCCCCAGCATTTT.

This clonotype was picked up many times. V gene TRBV7-6 combines with J gene TRBJ1-4, with 7 bases fitting TRBD1. Germline assignment: CDR1 SGHVS and CDR2 FNYEAQ. The CDR3 totals 19 residues. The junction had 19 bases not matched to a gene; V was cut back by 2 bases and J by 7 bases. The CDR3 loop reads CASSLSPGTVDWRSEKLFF. CDR3 nucleotides: TGTGCCAGCAGCTTAAGCCCCGGGACAGTGGATTGGAGGAGTGAAAAACTGTTTTTT.